The 26 T cell receptor beta chains presented below share a single source sample, sequenced in a study of blood T cell repertoires in COVID-19. Data came from immunoSEQ multiplex PCR; TCRdb stores just in-frame clones and leaves some out. The repertoire holds approximately 300,000 clones, about 90% seen once, with roughly 1% in the top ten. Sequencing was carried out using peripheral blood. The receptors were gathered from a woman aged 35 to 49 with COVID-19, enrolled during active disease.

The rearrangement uses TRBV10-3 and TRBJ1-6; 11 bases are a match to TRBD1. Germline lookup yields CDR1 ENHRY and CDR2 SYGVKD. Trimming took 6 bases from V and 0 from J; bases not matched to a gene: 7. The CDR3 loop spans 18 amino acids. The CDR3 loop reads CAISPGQGGVSYNSPLHF. The CDR3 region has the DNA TGTGCCATCAGCCCGGGACAGGGGGGAGTCTCCTATAATTCACCCCTCCACTTT.

The genes are TRBV9 and TRBJ1-3; D is undetermined. Trimming left V 2 bases short and J 0 bases short, with 12 bases between. The germline gives CDR1 SGDLS, CDR2 YYNGEE. The CDR3 has 16 amino acids. The chain's CDR3 is CASSVLSEISGNTIYF. CDR3 DNA: TGTGCCAGCAGCGTTCTCTCCGAGATCTCTGGAAACACCATATATTTT.

The chain carries TRBV6-5 and TRBJ1-2, with D possibly being TRBD1 (6 bases). Trimming stripped 6 bases from V and 0 bases from J, with 8 bases between. Germline assignment: CDR1 MNHEY and CDR2 SVGAGI. The CDR3 runs to 13 residues. The CDR3 loop reads CASRQGSNYGYTF. Here the CDR3 DNA reads TGTGCCAGCAGGCAGGGGTCTAACTATGGCTACACCTTC.

This rearrangement joins TRBV10-3 to TRBJ1-5; 10 bases map to TRBD1. The CDR3 contains 14 residues. The J segment lost 5 bases and the V segment lost 10 bases, leaving 8 bases of the junction unmatched. Germline CDR1 reads ENHRY; CDR2 reads SYGVKD. This CDR3 reads CATCQGTGDQPQHF. In nucleotides, the CDR3 is TGTGCCACATGCCAGGGGACAGGGGATCAGCCCCAGCATTTT.

V gene TRBV27 combines with J gene TRBJ1-2; TRBD1 might be the D (5 bases). Germline CDR1 MNHEY, CDR2 SMNVEV (reference sequence). The length of the CDR3 is 13 residues. Trimming stripped 0 bases from V and 7 bases from J, with 9 bases between. The CDR3 is CASSLSQVSGYTF. The CDR3 DNA follows: TGTGCCAGCAGTTTATCACAGGTTTCTGGCTACACCTTC.

The V gene is TRBV5-1, the J gene TRBJ2-3, with D hard to call. From germline, CDR1 is SGHRS and CDR2 YFSETQ. Trimming shortened V by 0 bases and J by 3 bases, and 5 bases separated the two germline ends. The CDR3 has 13 amino acids. CDR3 nucleotides: TGCGCCAGCAGCTTGGACTGGACAGATACGCAGTATTTT. Amino acid sequence: CASSLDWTDTQYF.

The chain carries TRBV7-6 and TRBJ2-3, with D possibly matching TRBD2 (6 bases). This CDR3 is built from 15 residues. V was cut by 5 bases and J by 2 bases, with 14 bases left in between. Germline loops: CDR1 SGHVS, CDR2 FNYEAQ. The CDR3 region is CASSLETGLTDTQYF. The CDR3, as DNA: TGTGCCAGCAGCCTAGAGACGGGACTCACAGATACGCAGTATTTT.

The rearrangement joins TRBV7-9 to TRBJ1-1; D is perhaps TRBD1 (5 bases). The length of the CDR3 is 14 residues. The V gene's germline CDR1 is SEHNR and CDR2 FQNEAQ (reference sequence). V gave up 5 bases and J gave up 4 bases, with 14 bases separating them. Written as DNA, the CDR3 is TGTGCCAGCAGCATGGGGCCGAGTGGCACTGAAGCTTTCTTT. Amino acid sequence: CASSMGPSGTEAFF.

The V call is TRBV28, the J call TRBJ2-7; 9 nucleotides match TRBD1. Germline CDR1 MDHEN, CDR2 SYDVKM. This CDR3 comprises 16 residues. With V trimmed by 3 bases and J by 5 bases, 11 bases remained unmatched. DNA for the CDR3: TGTGCCAGCAGTTTCGGCACGGGACAGGGAGGCCACGAGCAGTACTTC. Translating it yields CASSFGTGQGGHEQYF.

This chain connects TRBV27 to TRBJ2-7, with TRBD2 identical over 7 bases. Germline CDR1 MNHEY, CDR2 SMNVEV (reference sequence). This CDR3 spans 16 amino acids. V shed 1 base and J 2 bases; nucleotides not matched to a gene: 8. CDR3 DNA sequence: TGTGCCAGCAGTTTATTGAGGGCGGGAGCGGCCTACGAGCAGTACTTC. This codes for CASSLLRAGAAYEQYF.

The chain joins TRBV7-3 to TRBJ1-2; D call uncertain. V was pared by 3 bases and J by 3 bases, with 8 bases between. This CDR3 is built from 13 residues. Germline V gene lookup returns CDR1 SGHTA and CDR2 FQGTGA. Here the CDR3 DNA reads TGTGCCAGCAGCTTCGACAACTACTATGGCTACACCTTC. Amino acids: CASSFDNYYGYTF.

This clone was recorded only once. The chain couples TRBV7-6 to TRBJ1-2; D might be TRBD1 (5 bases). CDR1 and CDR2 from the germline V gene are SGHVS and FNYEAQ. V lost 0 bases and J lost 1, with 6 bases in between. The CDR3 spans 14 residues. The DNA of the CDR3 is TGTGCCAGCAGCTTAGCCGGGGGTAACTATGGCTACACCTTC. Protein sequence: CASSLAGGNYGYTF.

V is TRBV28 and J is TRBJ1-5; D is undetermined. Trimming stripped 5 bases from V and 2 bases from J, with 13 bases between. CDR1 and CDR2 from the germline V gene are MDHEN and SYDVKM. The CDR3 is made up of 15 amino acids. The CDR3 spells CASSLVKSGNQPQHF. DNA of the CDR3: TGTGCCAGCAGTCTCGTAAAGAGCGGCAATCAGCCCCAGCATTTT.

The chain links TRBV10-2 to TRBJ2-7; 9 bases are a match to TRBD1. Unmatched junction bases numbered 6, after V lost 6 bases and J lost 6 bases. The CDR3 is made up of 13 amino acids. Per the germline V gene, CDR1 is WSHSY and CDR2 is SAAADI. CDR3 in amino acids: CASSSGTGFEQYF. CDR3 coding DNA: TGCGCCAGCAGCTCCGGGACAGGGTTCGAGCAGTACTTC.

The table lists this clone with a count of one. V is TRBV9 and J is TRBJ2-5; 7 bases line up with TRBD1. The V gene's germline CDR1 is SGDLS and CDR2 YYNGEE. The CDR3 contains 15 residues. V lost 3 bases and J lost 0; bases outside the gene matches: 5. The CDR3 bases are TGTGCCAGCAGCGCGAATACAGGGGACCAAGAGACCCAGTACTTC. This gives the protein CASSANTGDQETQYF.

V gene TRBV28 combines with J gene TRBJ2-7; 9 nucleotides align to TRBD1. The CDR3 loop spans 15 amino acids. The V gene's germline CDR1 is MDHEN and CDR2 SYDVKM. J was trimmed by 3 bases and V by 8 bases; bases with no gene match: 11. The DNA for the CDR3 is TGTGCCAGCGTACCCTCGGGGGACAGGGACTACGAGCAGTACTTC. Amino acids: CASVPSGDRDYEQYF.

This chain connects TRBV11-2 to TRBJ2-7; perhaps TRBD2 as D (5 bases). CDR1 and CDR2 (germline): SGHAT, FQNNGV. The CDR3 extends over 14 amino acids. V dropped 4 bases and J dropped 2 bases, with 12 bases sitting between them. The CDR3 DNA follows: TGTGCCAGCAGCTCCGCGGGCGTAGCCTACGAGCAGTACTTC. It yields the protein CASSSAGVAYEQYF.

The rearrangement joins TRBV15 to TRBJ1-5; D may be TRBD1 (6 bases). CDR1 is LNHNV and CDR2 is YYDKDF in the germline V gene (reference sequence). This CDR3 spans 16 amino acids. V was shortened by 0 bases and J by 7 bases, with 16 bases between the two germline ends. CDR3 nucleotide sequence: TGTGCCACCAGCAGAGACCCCACAGGGCTAGGCCAGCCCCAGCATTTT. Amino acid sequence: CATSRDPTGLGQPQHF.

This clone was seen a single time. This chain joins TRBV4-3 and TRBJ2-7, with 10 bases matching TRBD1. CDR3 length equals 18 residues. V lost 1 base, J lost 1 base, and 10 bases stayed unmatched. Germline V gene sequence: CDR1 LGHNA, CDR2 YSLEER. As DNA, the CDR3 is TGCGCCAGCAGCCAAGTGGGGGGGGGACAGGGGCCGTCCTACGAGCAGTACTTC. Translating it yields CASSQVGGGQGPSYEQYF.

The rearrangement uses TRBV5-4 and TRBJ1-6; no definite D call. Trimming took 0 bases from V and 7 from J, leaving 17 bases between them. Germline CDR1 SGHNT, CDR2 YYREEE (reference sequence). The CDR3 is 17 amino acids. The chain's CDR3 is CASSLDTITVKNSPLHF. DNA of the CDR3: TGTGCCAGCAGCTTGGATACGATCACAGTAAAAAATTCACCCCTCCACTTT.

V is TRBV7-9 and J is TRBJ1-2; 10 bases match TRBD1. With V trimmed by 4 bases and J by 4 bases, 6 bases remained unmatched. The CDR3 contains 15 residues. CDR1 and CDR2 (germline): SEHNR, FQNEAQ (reference sequence). The CDR3 here is CASSSLDRGFYGYTF. In DNA, the CDR3 is TGTGCCAGCAGCTCTCTGGACAGGGGGTTCTATGGCTACACCTTC.

This clone turned up a few times. The chain has TRBV24-1 and TRBJ2-7; weak D call: TRBD2 (5 bases). CDR1 and CDR2 from the germline V gene are KGHDR and SFDVKD. V gave up 4 bases and J gave up 5 bases, with 23 bases separating them. CDR3 length equals 17 residues. The CDR3 nucleotides are TGTGCCACCAGTGAACCTGGAGGAACAGTGGGCGGGCACGAGCAGTACTTC. Its translation: CATSEPGGTVGGHEQYF.

The chain has TRBV5-1 and TRBJ2-7; possibly TRBD1 for D (6 bases). Germline V gives CDR1 SGHRS, CDR2 YFSETQ. CDR3 size: 14 residues. Trimming cost V 3 bases and J 3 bases, with 13 bases left between them. CDR3 sequence reads: CASSSQTGFYEQYF. The CDR3 DNA sequence: TGCGCCAGCAGCTCACAAACAGGGTTCTACGAGCAGTACTTC.

This sequence joins TRBV19 and TRBJ1-6, with 10 nucleotides matching TRBD1. There are 18 residues in the CDR3. V was clipped by 6 bases and J by 8 bases; unmatched bases: 16. CDR1 LNHDA and CDR2 SQIVND come from the germline V gene (reference sequence). The CDR3 reads CASSNHRVLGQGDSPLHF. The CDR3 region has the DNA TGTGCCAGTAGCAATCATCGAGTCCTAGGACAGGGGGATTCACCCCTCCACTTT.

The V and J genes are TRBV28 and TRBJ1-3; 9 positions match TRBD1. In germline, CDR1 is MDHEN, CDR2 SYDVKM. The CDR3 has 16 amino acids. The V segment lost 5 bases and the J segment 3 bases; nucleotides outside the gene matches: 8. CDR3 amino acids: CASSLTGTGYGNTIYF. The CDR3 nucleotides read TGTGCCAGCAGTCTTACCGGGACAGGGTATGGAAACACCATATATTTT.

The chain uses TRBV19 and TRBJ1-2; 7 nucleotides agree with TRBD1. Losses at the gene ends were 1 base for V and 5 bases for J; bases not matched to a gene: 4. Looked up from germline, CDR1 is LNHDA and CDR2 is SQIVND (reference sequence). The CDR3 extends over 14 amino acids. CDR3 DNA: TGTGCCAGTAGTATAGTGGGGACAGTTTATGGCTACACCTTC. Translating gives CASSIVGTVYGYTF. The full variable domain, completed using reference TRBV19 and TRBJ1-2, is DGGITQSPKYLFRKEGQNVTLSCEQNLNHDAMYWYRQDPGQGLRLIYYSQIVNDFQKGDIAEGYSVSREKKESFPLTVTSAQKNPTAFYLCASSIVGTVYGYTFGSGTRLTVV.